Listed here are 28 T cell receptor beta chains from one sample, sequenced in a study of CD8 T cells in Susac syndrome. Reverse transcription of roughly 0.5 to 1 ug RNA was carried out with random hexamers. TCRdb analysed the immunoSEQ multiplex PCR reads with MiXCR anew, one entry per CDR3 protein. The sample records about 57,000 distinct CDR3 sequences, 93% being singletons. Source material: CD8+ T cells from PBMCs. These receptors came from a human donor with multiple sclerosis.

This chain joins TRBV4-2 and TRBJ1-6; D unresolved. Germline assignment: CDR1 LGHNA and CDR2 YNFKEQ. The V end was cut by 1 base, the J end by 7 bases, with 5 bases between. The CDR3 has 13 residues. The CDR3, as DNA: TGTGCCAGCAGCCAAGTTGGGAATTCACCCCTCCACTTT. Amino acids: CASSQVGNSPLHF.

The sample holds a few counts of this clonotype. V is TRBV13 and J is TRBJ2-7; 10 bases agree with TRBD1. The V gene end was trimmed by 5 bases and the J gene end by 5 bases; junction bases not matched to a gene: 9. Germline V gives CDR1 PRHDT, CDR2 FYEKMQ (reference sequence). There are 15 residues in the CDR3. In DNA, the CDR3 is TGTGCCAGCAGCCCAACCCCGGGACAGGGGAACGAGCAGTACTTC. It codes for CASSPTPGQGNEQYF.

This sequence joins TRBV5-1 and TRBJ1-6; D not certain. Germline CDR1 and CDR2: SGHRS and YFSETQ. The CDR3 sequence is 11 residues long. V lost 0 bases to trimming and J lost 8 bases, with 0 bases between them. The CDR3 loop is CASSLDSPLHF. The CDR3 DNA is TGCGCCAGCAGCTTGGATTCACCCCTCCACTTT. Full variable domain (missing parts from reference TRBV5-1 and TRBJ1-6): KAGVTQTPRYLIKTRGQQVTLSCSPISGHRSVSWYQQTPGQGLQFLFEYFSETQRNKGNFPGRFSGRQFSNSRSEMNVSTLELGDSALYLCASSLDSPLHFGNGTRLTVT.

The chain carries TRBV20-1 and TRBJ1-1, with D possibly TRBD1 on 6 matching bases. Germline V CDR1 and CDR2: DFQATT, SNEGSKA (reference sequence). This CDR3 comprises 12 residues. V dropped 0 bases and J dropped 11 bases, with 13 bases sitting between them. The CDR3 DNA follows: TGCAGTGCTAGAGATCACAGGGCCGGTGCTTTCTTT. It is translated as CSARDHRAGAFF.

V gene TRBV9 combines with J gene TRBJ1-1; the D gene is possibly TRBD1 (6 bases). The length of the CDR3 is 15 residues. Germline CDR1 SGDLS, CDR2 YYNGEE. Trimming left V 4 bases short and J 4 bases short, with 17 bases between. CDR3 DNA: TGTGCCAGCAGCTCGGGGGGGACACAACTCACTGAAGCTTTCTTT. Translation gives CASSSGGTQLTEAFF.

The chain has TRBV6-6 and TRBJ1-5; the match to TRBD1 covers 8 bases. CDR1 is MNHNY and CDR2 is SVGAGI in the germline V gene (reference sequence). With V trimmed by 8 bases and J by 6 bases, 6 bases remained unmatched. The CDR3 spans 13 residues. CDR3 bases: TGTGCCAGCCAGGGGGCATTCGGTCAGCCCCAGCATTTT. Residues: CASQGAFGQPQHF.

The chain is built from TRBV29-1 and TRBJ2-7; maybe TRBD2 (7 bases). The ends were cut back, 2 bases at V and 5 bases at J, with 10 bases in the middle. The germline V gene encodes CDR1 SQVTM and CDR2 ANQGSEA. This CDR3 is 12 amino acids long. CDR3 sequence (DNA): TGCAGCGTTGAATGGGGGGGCGACGAGCAGTACTTC. Translated, it gives CSVEWGGDEQYF.

This chain joins TRBV11-1 and TRBJ2-5; D is possibly TRBD1 (6 bases). This CDR3 has 16 residues. Trimming removed 5 bases at V and 0 bases at J, with 16 bases between. Germline V CDR1 and CDR2: SGHAT, FQDESV (reference sequence). CDR3 sequence reads: CASSPREGQHQETQYF. The CDR3 bases are TGTGCCAGCAGCCCTAGGGAAGGACAGCACCAAGAGACCCAGTACTTC.

The sample holds one count of this clonotype. DNA for the CDR3: TGTGCCAGCTCACCACCACAGGGGGCAGAGGAGACCCAGTACTTC. Its protein is CASSPPQGAEETQYF. The V gene is TRBV18, the J gene TRBJ2-5; 9 bases map to TRBD1. Per germline, CDR1 KGHSH and CDR2 LQKENI. The trim removed 0 bases at V and 5 bases at J, leaving 4 bases unmatched. The CDR3 totals 15 residues.

The rearrangement uses TRBV15 and TRBJ2-7; D gene unclear. Germline CDR1 is LNHNV and CDR2 is YYDKDF (reference sequence). CDR3 size: 15 residues. Trimming took off 0 bases at V and 5 bases at J, with 14 bases between the two ends. CDR3 coding DNA: TGTGCCACCAGCAGAGATAGGGCCGCGGCCCACGAGCAGTACTTC. Amino acid sequence: CATSRDRAAAHEQYF.

The J gene is TRBJ2-1, the V gene TRBV9, with a weak D call TRBD2 (6 bases). V was shortened by 0 bases and J by 6 bases, with 13 bases between the two germline ends. Looked up from germline, CDR1 is SGDLS and CDR2 is YYNGEE. The CDR3 contains 15 residues. For the CDR3, the DNA is TGTGCCAGCAGCGTAGGAGGCGGGGCCGGCAATGAGCAGTTCTTC. Translating it yields CASSVGGGAGNEQFF.

The table lists this clonotype with a count of one. The chain is built from TRBV7-9 and TRBJ2-5; D remains ambiguous. This CDR3 is 14 amino acids long. The V gene's germline CDR1 is SEHNR and CDR2 FQNEAQ (reference sequence). V was shortened by 3 bases and J by 5 bases, with 13 bases between the two germline ends. In DNA form, the CDR3 reads TGTGCCAGCAGCTTGAACATGGGATGGGAGACCCAGTACTTC. Its translation: CASSLNMGWETQYF. Variable domain in full (rest from reference TRBV7-9 and TRBJ2-5): DTGVSQNPRHKITKRGQNVTFRCDPISEHNRLYWYRQTLGQGPEFLTYFQNEAQLEKSRLLSDRFSAERPKGSFSTLEIQRTEQGDSAMYLCASSLNMGWETQYFGPGTRLLVL.

This clonotype was seen once. The V and J genes are TRBV5-4 and TRBJ2-7; no reliable D call. V was cut by 0 bases and J by 4 bases, with 8 bases left in between. The CDR3 totals 13 residues. Germline assignment: CDR1 SGHNT and CDR2 YYREEE (reference sequence). Here the CDR3 reads CASSLDGGYEQYF. The CDR3 nucleotides are TGTGCCAGCAGCTTGGACGGCGGATACGAGCAGTACTTC.

The V call is TRBV9, the J call TRBJ2-6; the D gene is possibly TRBD2 (7 bases). CDR1 and CDR2 from the germline V gene are SGDLS and YYNGEE. Trimming took 4 bases from V and 2 from J, leaving 19 bases between them. The length of the CDR3 is 18 residues. For the CDR3, the DNA is TGTGCCAGCAGCTACCCCGCCGAGGGGGGGGCTGGGGCCAACGTCCTGACTTTC. This encodes CASSYPAEGGAGANVLTF.

This chain connects TRBV5-1 to TRBJ2-5; D perhaps matches TRBD1 (6 bases). There are 14 residues in the CDR3. V shed 0 bases and J shed 5 bases, with 11 bases lying between them. Germline CDR1 SGHRS, CDR2 YFSETQ. The CDR3 DNA reads as TGCGCCAGCAGCTTGGTTCCAGGGGAGGAGACCCAGTACTTC. It is translated as CASSLVPGEETQYF.

The rearrangement joins TRBV11-3 to TRBJ1-2; D is possibly TRBD1 (6 bases). The germline CDR1 and CDR2 sequences are SGHNT and YENEEA. V gave up 2 bases and J gave up 5 bases, with 18 bases separating them. This CDR3 contains 16 residues. The CDR3 is CASSLLGVAGAYGYTF. The DNA for the CDR3 is TGTGCCAGCAGCTTACTCGGTGTGGCGGGGGCTTATGGCTACACCTTC.

This clonotype was seen only once. The chain combines TRBV18 with TRBJ2-2, with D unclear. The CDR3 is 11 amino acids. V was clipped by 3 bases and J by 7 bases, with 3 bases between them. Germline V gives CDR1 KGHSH, CDR2 LQKENI. The DNA of the CDR3 is TGTGCCAGCTCACCGGGCGGGGAGCTGTTTTTT. Its translation is CASSPGGELFF.

The J gene is TRBJ1-3, the V gene TRBV14; D unresolved. CDR3 length equals 16 residues. V was trimmed by 0 bases and J by 0 bases, leaving 9 bases between them. The germline gives CDR1 SGHDN, CDR2 FVKESK. CDR3 in DNA: TGTGCCAGCAGCCAAGAAGGGCTTCCCTCTGGAAACACCATATATTTT. It encodes CASSQEGLPSGNTIYF.

Remarks on this clonotype: No DNA is shown, since the ends of the CDR3 on it are uncertain; the CDR3 is the one TCRdb lists. This sequence joins TRBV12-2 and TRBJ2-2; the table calls TRBD2, which could not be checked here. TRBV12-2 is a pseudogene. The length of the CDR3 is 18 amino acids, counting both ends. CDR3 residues: CASRPRGLAGASPGSCFF.

The chain couples TRBV4-1 to TRBJ2-1, with TRBD2 matching 11 bases. Germline CDR1 and CDR2: MGHRA and YSYEKL. V lost 1 base, J lost 8 bases, and 13 bases stayed unmatched. This CDR3 spans 18 amino acids. The CDR3 region is CASSQVPPTSGMGDEQFF. The CDR3 coding sequence is TGCGCCAGCAGCCAAGTCCCCCCGACTAGCGGGATGGGGGATGAGCAGTTCTTC.

This chain uses TRBV27 with TRBJ2-1; D unresolved. V was trimmed by 4 bases and J by 0 bases, leaving 7 bases between them. Germline CDR1 and CDR2: MNHEY and SMNVEV (reference sequence). This CDR3 is 14 amino acids long. The CDR3 bases are TGTGCCAGCAGTTCGCCAGCCTCCTACAATGAGCAGTTCTTC. Protein sequence: CASSSPASYNEQFF.

In the case of this clonotype: One end of the junction does not line up with germline, which may come from a read error. CDR3 sequence reads: CTSKSGGRFNEQFF. The CDR3 DNA reads TGTACCAGCAAAAGTGGGGGCCGTTTCAATGAGCAGTTCTTC. The V and J genes are TRBV6-1 and TRBJ2-1; a weak D match, TRBD1 (6 bases). The CDR3 length is 14 residues. Germline V gene sequence: CDR1 MNHNS, CDR2 SASEGT.

The V and J genes are TRBV4-1 and TRBJ1-1; D is undetermined. Germline lookup yields CDR1 MGHRA and CDR2 YSYEKL. Trimming removed 4 bases from V and 0 bases from J, with 9 bases in between. There are 14 residues in the CDR3. Written as DNA, the CDR3 is TGCGCCAGCAGCCCAACTCAGGTGAACACTGAAGCTTTCTTT. Its protein is CASSPTQVNTEAFF.

The chain recombines TRBV10-1 with TRBJ1-2; 7 nucleotides align to TRBD1. The CDR3 consists of 13 residues. V lost 4 bases to trimming and J lost 8 bases; unmatched junction nucleotides: 7. Germline V lookup: CDR1 WNHNN, CDR2 SYGVQD (reference sequence). CDR3 nucleotides: TGCGCCAGCAGTGGGGGACAGTCCATCGGCTACACCTTC. It codes for CASSGGQSIGYTF.

V usage is TRBV4-2 and J usage is TRBJ2-1, with a weak D call TRBD1 (6 bases). The CDR3 has 16 amino acids. Germline assignment: CDR1 LGHNA and CDR2 YNFKEQ. V was trimmed by 0 bases and J by 4 bases, leaving 13 bases between them. The CDR3 sequence is CASSQDYRGWYNEQFF. The CDR3, as DNA: TGTGCCAGCAGCCAAGATTATAGGGGGTGGTACAATGAGCAGTTCTTC.

The chain recombines TRBV7-6 with TRBJ2-1; 9 bases map to TRBD2. J lost 9 bases, V lost 5 bases, and 11 bases had no gene match. There are 15 residues in the CDR3. Germline loops: CDR1 SGHVS, CDR2 FNYEAQ. CDR3 sequence: CASSGLAGKMSEQFF. CDR3 sequence (DNA): TGTGCCAGCAGCGGGCTAGCGGGGAAAATGAGTGAGCAGTTCTTC.

The V gene is TRBV20-1, the J gene TRBJ1-1, with D possibly TRBD1 on 5 matching bases. The CDR3 is made up of 19 amino acids. CDR1 is DFQATT, CDR2 SNEGSKA, per germline (reference sequence). The V end lost 1 base, the J end lost 0 bases, and 24 bases lay between the germline ends. CDR3 in DNA: TGCAGTGCTAGAGTTTCCACCGGGACCCTCTATAGCATGAACACTGAAGCTTTCTTT. It translates to CSARVSTGTLYSMNTEAFF.

The V and J genes are TRBV11-2 and TRBJ1-5, with D maybe TRBD1 (6 bases). The V end was cut by 4 bases, the J end by 3 bases, with 10 bases between. This CDR3 has 14 amino acids. In germline, CDR1 is SGHAT, CDR2 FQNNGV. This chain's CDR3 is CASSSGVFNQPQHF. CDR3 nucleotides: TGTGCCAGCAGCTCAGGGGTTTTCAATCAGCCCCAGCATTTT.